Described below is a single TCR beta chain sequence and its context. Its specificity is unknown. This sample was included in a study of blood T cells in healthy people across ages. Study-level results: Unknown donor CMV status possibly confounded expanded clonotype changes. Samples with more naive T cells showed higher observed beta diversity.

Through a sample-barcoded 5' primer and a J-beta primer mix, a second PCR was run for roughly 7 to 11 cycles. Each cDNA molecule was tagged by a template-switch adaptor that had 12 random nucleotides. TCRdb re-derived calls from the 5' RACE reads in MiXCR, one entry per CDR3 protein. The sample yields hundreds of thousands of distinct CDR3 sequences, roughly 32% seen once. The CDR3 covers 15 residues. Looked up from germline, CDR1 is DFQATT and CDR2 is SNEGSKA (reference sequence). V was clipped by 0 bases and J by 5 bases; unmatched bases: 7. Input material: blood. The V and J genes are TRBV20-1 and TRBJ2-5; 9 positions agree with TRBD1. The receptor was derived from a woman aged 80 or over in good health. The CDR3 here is CSARDLQGAWETQYF. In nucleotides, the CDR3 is TGCAGTGCTAGAGACCTACAGGGGGCCTGGGAGACCCAGTACTTC.